This is a list of T cell receptor beta chains from one sample in a study of blood T cell repertoires in COVID-19. The assay was immunoSEQ multiplex PCR, and TCRdb's table has in-frame clones only and misses some. The table has around 430,000 clones, 88% seen once. The sequenced sample was peripheral blood. These receptors were obtained from a woman aged 45-60 years with COVID-19, enrolled during active disease. The CDR3 runs from the conserved cysteine through the conserved F or W. Fields, in order: V gene, clone size, J gene, D gene, CDR3 DNA, CDR3 protein. A D gene is named only where the DNA matches it firmly. Clone size is not always given. Where it is, it says once, few, many or a class for expanded clones.

V: TRBV12-3/TRBV12-4; size: NA; J: TRBJ1-3; D: NA; DNA: TGTGCCAGCAGACTTACCGGAAACACCATATATTTT; CDR3: CASRLTGNTIYF
V: TRBV7-8; size: NA; J: TRBJ1-2; D: TRBD1; DNA: TGTGCCAGCATAGGCTTTCTTGGGACAGGGGCTAACTATGGCTACACCTTC; CDR3: CASIGFLGTGANYGYTF
V: TRBV7-9; size: NA; J: TRBJ1-2; D: NA; DNA: TGTGCCAGCGGGCCCGGGGGTACCTTC; CDR3: CASGPGGTF
V: TRBV5-4; size: NA; J: TRBJ1-2; D: TRBD1; DNA: TGTGCCAGCAGCAAGCCCGGGACAGGGGCCCCCGGTGGCTACACCTTC; CDR3: CASSKPGTGAPGGYTF
V: TRBV6-5; size: few; J: TRBJ1-1; D: NA; DNA: TGTGCCAGCAGTTACTCCCAGGGGAACACTGAAGCTTTCTTT; CDR3: CASSYSQGNTEAFF
V: TRBV7-2; size: NA; J: TRBJ1-1; D: NA; DNA: TGTGCCAGCAGCCAGCGGGGTAGAGGTGAAGCTTTCTTT; CDR3: CASSQRGRGEAFF
V: TRBV30; size: NA; J: TRBJ1-4; D: NA; DNA: TGTGCCTGGAAGGACCGGGGGGGTGAAAAACTGTTTTTT; CDR3: CAWKDRGGEKLFF
V: TRBV30; size: NA; J: TRBJ2-2; D: NA; DNA: TGTGCCTGGCATGAGGGGGGAGGGTCCGGGGAGCTGTTTTTT; CDR3: CAWHEGGGSGELFF
V: TRBV30; size: NA; J: TRBJ1-6; D: TRBD1; DNA: TGTGCCTGGAGTACGGGACAGAGTAATTCACCCCTCCACTTT; CDR3: CAWSTGQSNSPLHF
V: TRBV20-1; size: NA; J: TRBJ2-3; D: TRBD2; DNA: TGCAGTGCTAGTCCCCAGAGCGGGGGCACAGATACGCAGTATTTT; CDR3: CSASPQSGGTDTQYF
V: TRBV11-2; size: NA; J: TRBJ2-1; D: NA; DNA: TGTGCCAGCAGCTCGTACAGGGATGCCAAGTTCTTC; CDR3: CASSSYRDAKFF
V: TRBV3-1/TRBV3-2; size: NA; J: TRBJ1-1; D: NA; DNA: TGTGCCAGCAGCCCTCTTATGCGGAACACTGAAGCTTTCTTT; CDR3: CASSPLMRNTEAFF
V: TRBV30; size: NA; J: TRBJ1-2; D: NA; DNA: TGTGCCTGGAGTGTCGGAGGCTATGGCTACACCTTC; CDR3: CAWSVGGYGYTF
V: TRBV28; size: NA; J: TRBJ1-2; D: TRBD1; DNA: TGTGCCAGCAGCTGGGACAGTTATAACTATGGCTACACCTTC; CDR3: CASSWDSYNYGYTF
V: TRBV6-1; size: NA; J: TRBJ2-7; D: NA; DNA: TGTGCCAGCAGTGATGAGGGGGCCTACGAGCAGTACTTC; CDR3: CASSDEGAYEQYF
V: TRBV12-5; size: NA; J: TRBJ1-6; D: NA; DNA: TGTGCTAGTGATCACCCGGAGGGAGGCTCCTATAATTCACCCCTCCACTTT; CDR3: CASDHPEGGSYNSPLHF
V: TRBV30; size: NA; J: TRBJ1-3; D: NA; DNA: TGTGCCTGGAGTACAGGGATCTCTGGAAACACCATATATTTT; CDR3: CAWSTGISGNTIYF